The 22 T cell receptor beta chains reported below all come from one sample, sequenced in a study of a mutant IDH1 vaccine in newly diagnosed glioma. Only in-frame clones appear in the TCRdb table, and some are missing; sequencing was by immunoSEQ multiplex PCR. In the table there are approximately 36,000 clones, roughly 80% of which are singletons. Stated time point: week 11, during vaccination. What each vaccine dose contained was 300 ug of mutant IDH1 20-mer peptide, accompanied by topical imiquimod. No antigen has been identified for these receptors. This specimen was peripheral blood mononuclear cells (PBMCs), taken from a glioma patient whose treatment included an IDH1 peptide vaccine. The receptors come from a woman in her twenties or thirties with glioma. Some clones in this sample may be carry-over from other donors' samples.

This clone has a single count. In nucleotides, the CDR3 is TGCGCCAGCAGTCAATTTCCAGGACGCACAGATACGCAGTATTTT. This codes for CASSQFPGRTDTQYF. This chain joins TRBV23-1 and TRBJ2-3; D gene uncertain. TRBV23-1 is sorted into the ORF group, with uncertain function. This CDR3 comprises 15 residues. Deletions cut 1 base from V and 1 base from J, with 9 bases between.

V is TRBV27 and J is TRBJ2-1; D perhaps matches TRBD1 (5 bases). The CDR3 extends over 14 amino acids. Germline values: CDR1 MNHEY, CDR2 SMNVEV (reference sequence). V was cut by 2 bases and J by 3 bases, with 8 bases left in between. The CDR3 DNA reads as TGTGCCAGCAGTTTAGCCGACAGCTACAATGAGCAGTTCTTC. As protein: CASSLADSYNEQFF.

The CDR3: CASSVVASGRNTGELFF. CDR3 sequence (DNA): TGTGCCAGCAGCGTAGTGGCTAGCGGGAGGAACACCGGGGAGCTGTTTTTT. The V and J genes are TRBV9 and TRBJ2-2, with 10 positions matching TRBD2. This CDR3 contains 17 residues. Germline CDR1 SGDLS, CDR2 YYNGEE. Trimming cost V 0 bases and J 1 base; bases outside gene matches: 3.

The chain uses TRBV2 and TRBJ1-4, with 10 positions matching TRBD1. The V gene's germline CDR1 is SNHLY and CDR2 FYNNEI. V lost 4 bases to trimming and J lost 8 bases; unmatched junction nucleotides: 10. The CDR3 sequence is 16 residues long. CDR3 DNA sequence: TGTGCCAGCAGTGGAGGACAGGGGGGGCTAGACGAAAAACTGTTTTTT. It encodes CASSGGQGGLDEKLFF.

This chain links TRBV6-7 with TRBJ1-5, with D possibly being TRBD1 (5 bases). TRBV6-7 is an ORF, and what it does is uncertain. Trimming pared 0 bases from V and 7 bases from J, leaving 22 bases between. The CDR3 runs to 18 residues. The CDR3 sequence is CASSYSNLGQGFEQPQHF. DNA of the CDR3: TGTGCCAGCAGTTACTCCAACCTTGGACAAGGCTTTGAACAGCCCCAGCATTTT.

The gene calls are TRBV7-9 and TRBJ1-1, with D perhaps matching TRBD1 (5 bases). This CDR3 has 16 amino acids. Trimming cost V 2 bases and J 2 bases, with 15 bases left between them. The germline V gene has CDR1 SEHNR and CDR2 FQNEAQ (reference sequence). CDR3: CASSLLGVLGNTEAFF. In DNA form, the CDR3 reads TGTGCCAGCAGCTTATTGGGGGTACTTGGAAACACTGAAGCTTTCTTT.

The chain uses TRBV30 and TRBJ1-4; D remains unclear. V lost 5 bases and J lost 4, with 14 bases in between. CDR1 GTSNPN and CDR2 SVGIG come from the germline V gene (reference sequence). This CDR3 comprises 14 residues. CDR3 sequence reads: CAWALGGVNEKLFF. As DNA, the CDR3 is TGTGCCTGGGCGCTGGGCGGAGTTAATGAAAAACTGTTTTTT.

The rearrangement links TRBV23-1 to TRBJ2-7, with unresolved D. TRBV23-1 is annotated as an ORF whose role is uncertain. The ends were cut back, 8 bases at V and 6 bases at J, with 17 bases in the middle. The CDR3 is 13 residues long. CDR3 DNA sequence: TGCGCCAGCCCCTACCCCGAAGCCCGCGAGCAGTACTTC. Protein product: CASPYPEAREQYF.

In DNA, the CDR3 is TGTGCCAGTAAGGGAGGGGCCGATGGCTACACCTTC. This gives the protein CASKGGADGYTF. The gene calls are TRBV19 and TRBJ1-2, with D maybe TRBD1 (5 bases). V was shortened by 7 bases and J by 6 bases, with 12 bases between the two germline ends. The CDR3 runs to 12 residues. CDR1 is LNHDA and CDR2 is SQIVND in the germline V gene (reference sequence).

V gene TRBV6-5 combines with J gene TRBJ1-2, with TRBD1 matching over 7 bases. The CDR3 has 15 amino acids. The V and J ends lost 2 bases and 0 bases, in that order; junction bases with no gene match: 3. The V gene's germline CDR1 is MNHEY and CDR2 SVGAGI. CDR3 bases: TGTGCCAGCAGTTACCTGACAGGGTCTAACTATGGCTACACCTTC. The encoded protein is CASSYLTGSNYGYTF.

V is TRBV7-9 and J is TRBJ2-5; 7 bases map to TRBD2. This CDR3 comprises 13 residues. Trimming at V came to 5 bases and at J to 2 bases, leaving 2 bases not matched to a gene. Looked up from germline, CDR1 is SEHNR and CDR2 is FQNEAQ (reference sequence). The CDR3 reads CASSKRGQETQYF. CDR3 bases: TGTGCCAGCAGCAAGCGGGGACAAGAGACCCAGTACTTC.

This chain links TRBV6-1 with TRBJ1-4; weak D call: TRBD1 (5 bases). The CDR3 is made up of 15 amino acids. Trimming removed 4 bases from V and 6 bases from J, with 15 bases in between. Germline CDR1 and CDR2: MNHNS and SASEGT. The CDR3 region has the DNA TGTGCCAGCAGTGTATTCAGGGTAGTGGATGAAAAACTGTTTTTT. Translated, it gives CASSVFRVVDEKLFF.

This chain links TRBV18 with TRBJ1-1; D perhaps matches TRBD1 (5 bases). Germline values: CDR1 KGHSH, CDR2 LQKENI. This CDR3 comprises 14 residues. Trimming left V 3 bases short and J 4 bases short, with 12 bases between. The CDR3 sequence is CASSPMRGRTEAFF. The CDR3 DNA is TGTGCCAGCTCACCTATGAGGGGCCGCACTGAAGCTTTCTTT.

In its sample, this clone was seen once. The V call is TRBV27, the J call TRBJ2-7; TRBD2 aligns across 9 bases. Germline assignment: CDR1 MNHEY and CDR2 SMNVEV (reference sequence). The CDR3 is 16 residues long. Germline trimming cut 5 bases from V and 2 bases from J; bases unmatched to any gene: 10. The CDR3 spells CASSTLAGVGPYEQYF. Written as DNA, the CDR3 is TGTGCCAGCAGTACCTTAGCGGGGGTAGGGCCCTACGAGCAGTACTTC.

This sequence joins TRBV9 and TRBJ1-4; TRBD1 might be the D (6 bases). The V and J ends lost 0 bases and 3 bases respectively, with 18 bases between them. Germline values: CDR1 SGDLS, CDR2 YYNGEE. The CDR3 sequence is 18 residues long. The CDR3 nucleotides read TGTGCCAGCAGCGTAGCTCCCACAGGGTGGGAAGCTAATGAAAAACTGTTTTTT. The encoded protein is CASSVAPTGWEANEKLFF.

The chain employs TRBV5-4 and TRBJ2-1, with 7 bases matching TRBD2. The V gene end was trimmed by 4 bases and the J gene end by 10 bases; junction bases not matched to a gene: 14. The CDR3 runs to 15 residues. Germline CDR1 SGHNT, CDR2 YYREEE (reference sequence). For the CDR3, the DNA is TGTGCCAGCAGCCCCGGGGGGACGGCCCTTGGGGAGCAGTTCTTC. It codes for CASSPGGTALGEQFF.

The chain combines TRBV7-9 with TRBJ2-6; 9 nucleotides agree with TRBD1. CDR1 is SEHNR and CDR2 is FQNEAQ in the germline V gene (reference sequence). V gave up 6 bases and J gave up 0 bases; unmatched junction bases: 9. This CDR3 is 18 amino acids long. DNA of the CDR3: TGTGCCAGCAGGCAGCGGGACAGGGAATTCTCTGGGGCCAACGTCCTGACTTTC. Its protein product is CASRQRDREFSGANVLTF.

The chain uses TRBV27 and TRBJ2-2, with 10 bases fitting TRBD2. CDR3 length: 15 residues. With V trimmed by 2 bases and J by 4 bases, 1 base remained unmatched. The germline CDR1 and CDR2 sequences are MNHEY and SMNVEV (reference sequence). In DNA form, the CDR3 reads TGTGCCAGCAGTTTAACTAGCGGGGTCACCGGGGAGCTGTTTTTT. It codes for CASSLTSGVTGELFF.

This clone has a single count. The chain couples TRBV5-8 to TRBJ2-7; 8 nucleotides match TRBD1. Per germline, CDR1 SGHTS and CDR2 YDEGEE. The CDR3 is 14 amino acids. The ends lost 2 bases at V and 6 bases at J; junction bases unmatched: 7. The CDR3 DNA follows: TGTGCCAGCAGCTTCCGGACAGGGACCGGCGAGCAGTACTTC. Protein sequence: CASSFRTGTGEQYF.

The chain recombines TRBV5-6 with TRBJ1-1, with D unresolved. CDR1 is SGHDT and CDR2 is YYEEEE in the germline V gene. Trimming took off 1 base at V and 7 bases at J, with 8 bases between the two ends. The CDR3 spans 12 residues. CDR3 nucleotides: TGTGCCAGCAGCTTGCGGCAATTTGAAGCTTTCTTT. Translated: CASSLRQFEAFF.

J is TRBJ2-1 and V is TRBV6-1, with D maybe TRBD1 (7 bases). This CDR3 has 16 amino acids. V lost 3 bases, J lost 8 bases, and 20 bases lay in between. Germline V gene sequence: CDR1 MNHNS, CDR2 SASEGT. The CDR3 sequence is CASSESGGQISDEQFF. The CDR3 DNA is TGTGCCAGCAGTGAGTCAGGGGGGCAGATCAGCGATGAGCAGTTCTTC.

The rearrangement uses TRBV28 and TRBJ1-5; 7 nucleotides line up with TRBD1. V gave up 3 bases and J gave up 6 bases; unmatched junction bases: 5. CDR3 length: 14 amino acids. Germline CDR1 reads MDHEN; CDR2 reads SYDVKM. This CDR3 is CASSFRQGVQPQHF. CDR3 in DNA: TGTGCCAGCAGTTTTAGACAGGGAGTTCAGCCCCAGCATTTT.